This T cell receptor (beta chain) was sequenced during a study of OX40 agonist ivuxolimab in advanced cancers. Across the study: Cohort: 75% to 90% men, mean age 60, aged about 23 to 80. Three partial responders included one hepatocellular carcinoma patient and two cutaneous melanoma patients.

V lost 0 bases, J lost 2 bases, and 16 bases lay in between. Germline lookup yields CDR1 SGHRS and CDR2 YFSETQ. The CDR3 covers 17 residues. Assay used: immunoSEQ multiplex PCR; TCRdb lists only in-frame clones, some missing. The sample lists more than 95,000 clones, approximately 93% seen once, with approximately 0.18% in the top ten. Notes on this clone: What it binds is unknown.

Notes on the study in general: The study observed clonal expansion of CD4+ and CD8+ blood T cells by week 6 at 0.1 to 3.0 mg/kg.

If patients had autoimmune disease history or systemic immunosuppression, they were excluded. This TCR came from an adult with an advanced solid tumor such as melanoma, head and neck, liver or kidney cancer. The specimen was CD4+ or CD8+ T cells sorted from blood, collected in a trial of the OX40 agonist ivuxolimab. The chain links TRBV5-1 to TRBJ2-3, with D perhaps matching TRBD1 or TRBD2 (7 bases each). The CDR3: CASSLGSGGQLTDTQYF. The CDR3 coding sequence is TGCGCCAGCAGCTTGGGGTCGGGGGGACAGCTCACAGATACGCAGTATTTT.